This TCR beta chain was retrieved from a study of blood T cell repertoires in COVID-19. Overall study context: The study drew acute and convalescent COVID-19 samples from the United States, Italy and Spain. The cDNA or gDNA used as material had been derived from T cells, B-cell-depleted T cells, or PBMCs.

As handled by the study authors: Counts of nucleated cells, estimated from reference gene primer amplification, were obtained. Sequencing was performed with immunoSEQ multiplex PCR; in TCRdb, only in-frame clones are kept and a portion is missing. D and trimming come from the DNA, and the V and J calls and clone size come from that table. The data show about 180,000 clones, with around 83% seen just once and 6.5% to 8.5% held by the top ten. The CDR3 extends over 13 amino acids. From germline, CDR1 is SGHRS and CDR2 YFSETQ. Trimming cost V 2 bases and J 2 bases, with 7 bases left between them. This TCR was recovered from a woman aged 70-85 years with COVID-19, enrolled during active disease. The gene calls are TRBV5-1 and TRBJ2-5, with D possibly being TRBD1 (5 bases). Source material: peripheral blood. As DNA, the CDR3 is TGCGCCAGCAGCTTTCGACAGCAAGAGACCCAGTACTTC. Amino acids: CASSFRQQETQYF.